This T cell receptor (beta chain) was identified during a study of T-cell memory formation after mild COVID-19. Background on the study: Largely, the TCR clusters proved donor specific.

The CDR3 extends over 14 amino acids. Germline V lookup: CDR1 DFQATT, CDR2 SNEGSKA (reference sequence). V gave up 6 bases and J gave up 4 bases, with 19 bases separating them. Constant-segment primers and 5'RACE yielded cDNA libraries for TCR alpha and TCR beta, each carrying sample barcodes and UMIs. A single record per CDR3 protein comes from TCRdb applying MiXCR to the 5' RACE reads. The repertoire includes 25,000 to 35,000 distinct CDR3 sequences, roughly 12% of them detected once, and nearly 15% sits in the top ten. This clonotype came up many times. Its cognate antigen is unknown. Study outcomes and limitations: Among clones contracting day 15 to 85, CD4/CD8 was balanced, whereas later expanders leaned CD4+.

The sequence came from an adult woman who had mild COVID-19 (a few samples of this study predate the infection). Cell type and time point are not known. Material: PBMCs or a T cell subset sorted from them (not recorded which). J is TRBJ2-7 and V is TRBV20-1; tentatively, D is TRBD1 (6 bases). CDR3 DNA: TGCAGTGCAGCCGGACAGAAAGGTGGATACGAGCAGTACTTC. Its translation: CSAAGQKGGYEQYF.